Listed below are T cell receptor beta chains from one sample, sequenced in a study of T-cell memory formation after mild COVID-19. MiXCR, applied by TCRdb to the 5' RACE reads, yields one record per CDR3 protein. The sample records around 200,000 distinct CDR3 sequences, roughly 17% being singletons. The sample consisted of PBMCs or a T cell subset sorted from them (not recorded which). The receptors originated from an adult woman who had mild COVID-19 (a few samples of this study predate the infection). Cell type and time point are not known. The CDR3 runs from the conserved cysteine through the conserved F or W. A D gene is named only where the DNA matches it firmly. Only some rows state a clone size, as once, few, many or a class for expanded clones.

D	V	size	J	DNA	CDR3
.	TRBV20-1	few	TRBJ2-3	TGCAGTGCTAGGACAAATTATGGAGATACGCAGTATTTT	CSARTNYGDTQYF
TRBD2	TRBV4-1	once	TRBJ2-3	TGCGCCAGCAGCCCATTAGCGGGGGTGAGCACAGATACGCAGTATTTT	CASSPLAGVSTDTQYF
.	TRBV3-1	.	TRBJ1-1	TGTGCCAGCAGCCGAACCCAGGGTGGGGCTGAAGCTTTCTTT	CASSRTQGGAEAFF
.	TRBV6-6	few	TRBJ2-7	TGTGCCAGCAGAATCCGGGACGGCCCCTACGAGCAGTACTTC	CASRIRDGPYEQYF
.	TRBV11-2	.	TRBJ2-7	TGTGCCAGCAGCTTAGATATTAACTCGAGGATTAAGTACTTC	CASSLDINSRIKYF
TRBD1	TRBV5-6	few	TRBJ2-1	TGTGCCAGCAGCCAACCGGGACAGAGCTCCTACAATGAGCAGTTCTTC	CASSQPGQSSYNEQFF
.	TRBV29-1	.	TRBJ1-3	TGCAGCGTTGGTCACCTAGCGCCGAGGGACACCATATATTTT	CSVGHLAPRDTIYF
.	TRBV12-3/TRBV12-4	once	TRBJ2-1	TGTGCCAGCAGCCTTAGGGGGAGTGGTAATGAGCAGTTCTTC	CASSLRGSGNEQFF
TRBD2	TRBV12-3/TRBV12-4	.	TRBJ2-7	TGTGCCAGCCGCCCGGGACTAGCGGGAGTCGAGCAGTACTTC	CASRPGLAGVEQYF
TRBD1	TRBV11-2	.	TRBJ1-2	TGTGCCAGCAGTTCCTCAGGGGGCGATGGCTACACCTTC	CASSSSGGDGYTF
.	TRBV24-1	few	TRBJ2-1	TGTGCCACCAGTGACCTCGGACGGAGTAGGGATGAGCAGTTCTTC	CATSDLGRSRDEQFF
.	TRBV20-1	few	TRBJ2-5	TGCAGTGCTAATCATGTGGGTTCGGAGACCCAGTACTTC	CSANHVGSETQYF
.	TRBV6-2/TRBV6-3	few	TRBJ2-7	TGTGCCAGCCGAGGGCCGACAGCATCCTACGAGCAGTACTTC	CASRGPTASYEQYF
.	TRBV18	.	TRBJ1-6	TGTGCCAGCTCAGAGGACAGTAGAGTAAATTCTCCCCACTTT	CASSEDSRVNSPHF
TRBD2	TRBV20-1	few	TRBJ2-7	TGCAGTGCTAGGAGGCGGGGGAGCTCCTACGAGCAGTACTTC	CSARRRGSSYEQYF
.	TRBV12-3/TRBV12-4	few	TRBJ1-1	TGTGCCAGCAGCCTGACGGGCGCGACAACTGAAGCTTTCTTT	CASSLTGATTEAFF
.	TRBV5-1	few	TRBJ1-5	TGCGCCAGCAGCTTATCGGGAGGTAGCAATCAGCCCCAGCATTTT	CASSLSGGSNQPQHF
TRBD2	TRBV5-4	.	TRBJ2-3	TGTGCCAGCAGCCCTGGGACACCGGGACTAGCGGGAGATACGCAGTATTTT	CASSPGTPGLAGDTQYF
TRBD1	TRBV5-5	.	TRBJ2-1	TGTGCCAGCAGCCCTATTCGGGGGACAGGGGTTGACAATGAGCAGTTCTTC	CASSPIRGTGVDNEQFF
.	TRBV27	.	TRBJ1-6	TGTGCCAGCAGTTTGGGTACAGGTTCACCCCTCCACTTT	CASSLGTGSPLHF
TRBD1	TRBV20-1	few	TRBJ1-2	TGCAGTGCTCGGGACAGGGAAAACTATGGCTACACCTTC	CSARDRENYGYTF
.	TRBV5-1	.	TRBJ1-1	TGCGCCAGCAGTATAGGGAACACTGAAGCTTTCTTT	CASSIGNTEAFF
.	TRBV7-6	many	TRBJ2-1	TGTGCCAGCAGCTTCCGGGACACGTCCCCCTCTGAGCAGTTCTTC	CASSFRDTSPSEQFF